These 28 T cell receptor beta chains share one sample of origin, sequenced in a study of shared clonotypes between healthy human individuals. The data were produced by immunoSEQ multiplex PCR, yet TCRdb's version contains in-frame clones alone and is incomplete. The sample lists fewer than 3 million clones; approximately 90% were seen once. Sequences were obtained from naive CD4+ T cells from PBMCs. Subset reported: CD45RA+ positively selected. The receptors were gathered from a man aged 18 to 29 in good health. Some clones in this sample may be carry-over from other donors' samples.

The chain is built from TRBV4-1 and TRBJ2-7; TRBD1 might be the D (6 bases). The CDR3 is 14 amino acids. The germline V gene has CDR1 MGHRA and CDR2 YSYEKL. V was pared by 1 base and J by 5 bases, with 12 bases between. CDR3 coding DNA: TGCGCCAGCAGCCAAGCTTACAGGGCCAACGAGCAGTACTTC. Protein: CASSQAYRANEQYF.

This clone was recorded once. This chain connects TRBV28 to TRBJ2-7; tentative D call: TRBD2 (5 bases). This CDR3 spans 14 amino acids. CDR1 and CDR2 from the germline V gene are MDHEN and SYDVKM. The ends were cut back, 5 bases at V and 1 base at J, with 12 bases in the middle. The CDR3 is CASSPAGLSYEQYF. For the CDR3, the DNA is TGTGCCAGCAGTCCCGCGGGCTTGTCCTACGAGCAGTACTTC.

V and J are TRBV2 and TRBJ1-2, with TRBD1 matching over 7 bases. J gave up 7 bases and V 5 bases, and 13 bases lay outside the gene matches. The germline CDR1 and CDR2 sequences are SNHLY and FYNNEI. The CDR3 length is 15 residues. CDR3 loop: CASSPLRQGSSGYTF. In nucleotides, the CDR3 is TGTGCCAGCAGTCCCCTTCGACAGGGAAGTTCTGGCTACACCTTC.

The CDR3 DNA sequence: TGTGCCAGTAGTACGCCGCGGGGTCGGGATCAGCCCCAGCATTTT. Translating gives CASSTPRGRDQPQHF. The genes are TRBV19 and TRBJ1-5; no clear D gene. The CDR3 is 15 residues long. Trimming removed 4 bases from V and 5 bases from J, with 15 bases in between. Germline V lookup: CDR1 LNHDA, CDR2 SQIVND (reference sequence). Together with reference TRBV19 and TRBJ1-5, the CDR3 gives the full variable domain: DGGITQSPKYLFRKEGQNVTLSCEQNLNHDAMYWYRQDPGQGLRLIYYSQIVNDFQKGDIAEGYSVSREKKESFPLTVTSAQKNPTAFYLCASSTPRGRDQPQHFGDGTRLSIL.

The genes are TRBV28 and TRBJ1-2; D is ambiguous. This CDR3 is built from 13 residues. From germline, CDR1 is MDHEN and CDR2 SYDVKM. Between the trimmed V and J ends, which lost 3 bases and 11 bases, there was a span of 16 bases. Here the CDR3 reads CASSFHPGGAYTF. The CDR3 bases are TGTGCCAGCAGTTTCCATCCAGGCGGTGCGTACACCTTC.

This clone was detected once. This chain connects TRBV28 to TRBJ2-3; a weak D match, TRBD2 (5 bases). The CDR3 is 15 residues long. Germline V gives CDR1 MDHEN, CDR2 SYDVKM. V lost 4 bases, J lost 3 bases, and 14 bases lay in between. CDR3 nucleotides: TGTGCCAGCAGTTCCCCTATCGGAGGAACAGATACGCAGTATTTT. This codes for CASSSPIGGTDTQYF. Complete variable domain (other parts from reference TRBV28 and TRBJ2-3): DVKVTQSSRYLVKRTGEKVFLECVQDMDHENMFWYRQDPGLGLRLIYFSYDVKMKEKGDIPEGYSVSREKKERFSLILESASTNQTSMYLCASSSPIGGTDTQYFGPGTRLTVL.

This clone was seen a handful of times. The CDR3 DNA is TGTGCCAGCAGCTTACAGGGTCCTTCGGGGGAAGCTTTCTTT. Protein product: CASSLQGPSGEAFF. The genes are TRBV5-5 and TRBJ1-1; weak D call: TRBD1 (6 bases). V shed 2 bases and J shed 8 bases, with 16 bases lying between them. This CDR3 comprises 14 residues. In germline, CDR1 is SGHKS, CDR2 YYEKEE (reference sequence).

V is TRBV7-9 and J is TRBJ2-7; D may be TRBD1 or TRBD2 (5 bases each). CDR3 length equals 15 residues. Germline loops: CDR1 SEHNR, CDR2 FQNEAQ (reference sequence). Trimming took 5 bases from V and 2 from J, leaving 16 bases between them. CDR3 DNA: TGTGCCAGCAGCCCCCGGCGAGGGGTAACCTACGAGCAGTACTTC. Amino acid sequence: CASSPRRGVTYEQYF.

The chain recombines TRBV29-1 with TRBJ2-6; 11 nucleotides align to TRBD1. The germline gives CDR1 SQVTM, CDR2 ANQGSEA. Germline trimming cut 7 bases from V and 1 base from J; bases unmatched to any gene: 6. The CDR3 has 16 amino acids. The chain's CDR3 is CSAGQGARSGANVLTF. As DNA, the CDR3 is TGCAGCGCTGGACAGGGGGCGCGGTCTGGGGCCAACGTCCTGACTTTC.

The chain recombines TRBV10-3 with TRBJ1-4; no clear D gene. Trimming took 0 bases from V and 6 from J, leaving 14 bases between them. CDR3 size: 16 residues. Germline loops: CDR1 ENHRY, CDR2 SYGVKD. This chain's CDR3 is CAISESRQPSYEKLFF. The CDR3 bases are TGTGCCATCAGTGAGTCGAGGCAGCCCTCATATGAAAAACTGTTTTTT.

The rearrangement links TRBV28 to TRBJ2-7, with D uncertain. The V and J ends lost 2 bases and 7 bases respectively, with 15 bases between them. The germline gives CDR1 MDHEN, CDR2 SYDVKM. This CDR3 is built from 14 residues. In DNA, the CDR3 is TGTGCCAGCAGTTTAGGCGGCAGCCAGGCGGAGCAGTACTTC. It codes for CASSLGGSQAEQYF.

As to this clone: Other DNA sequences in this specimen translate into the identical CDR3. The chain carries TRBV20-1 and TRBJ1-2; D gene unclear. Germline CDR1 DFQATT, CDR2 SNEGSKA (reference sequence). The CDR3 sequence is 11 residues long. Trimming removed 0 bases at V and 6 bases at J, with 5 bases between. The CDR3 reads CSARDRNGYTF. The DNA for the CDR3 is TGCAGTGCTAGAGATCGCAATGGCTACACCTTC.

The gene calls are TRBV28 and TRBJ2-7, with 7 bases aligning to TRBD1. CDR3 size: 15 residues. Trimming cost V 5 bases and J 1 base; bases outside gene matches: 8. Germline lookup yields CDR1 MDHEN and CDR2 SYDVKM. CDR3 in amino acids: CASSIGGAVSYEQYF. The CDR3 DNA is TGTGCCAGCAGTATAGGGGGCGCTGTGTCCTACGAGCAGTACTTC.

This chain links TRBV28 with TRBJ1-1; 12 bases match TRBD1. CDR1 is MDHEN and CDR2 is SYDVKM in the germline V gene. V dropped 5 bases and J dropped 3; count of bases not matched to a gene: 7. The CDR3 extends over 16 amino acids. CDR3: CASSPGTGGAYTEAFF. CDR3 coding DNA: TGTGCCAGCAGTCCCGGGACAGGGGGCGCCTACACTGAAGCTTTCTTT.

The V gene is TRBV28, the J gene TRBJ2-2; D remains unclear. Trimming left V 5 bases short and J 7 bases short, with 8 bases between. There are 12 residues in the CDR3. Germline V gene lookup returns CDR1 MDHEN and CDR2 SYDVKM. The CDR3 sequence: CASSLPIGELFF. The CDR3 DNA sequence: TGTGCCAGCAGTCTACCGATCGGGGAGCTGTTTTTT.

V and J are TRBV6-5 and TRBJ1-3; D uncertain. The V end lost 7 bases, the J end lost 0 bases, and 13 bases lay between the germline ends. Germline loops: CDR1 MNHEY, CDR2 SVGAGI. This CDR3 contains 15 residues. For the CDR3, the DNA is TGTGCCAGCACGACAAGCCCGAACTCTGGAAACACCATATATTTT. The encoded protein is CASTTSPNSGNTIYF.

The V and J genes are TRBV28 and TRBJ2-7; tentatively, D is TRBD1 (6 bases). This CDR3 comprises 15 residues. CDR1 and CDR2 (germline): MDHEN, SYDVKM. The germline V and J ends were trimmed by 1 base and 3 bases, with 13 bases remaining between them. CDR3 residues: CASSLYARGSYEQYF. The CDR3, as DNA: TGTGCCAGCAGTTTATACGCCAGGGGAAGCTACGAGCAGTACTTC.

CDR3 sequence (DNA): TGTGCCAGCGGACAGGTCCTTATGAACACTGAAGCTTTCTTT. Its protein product is CASGQVLMNTEAFF. The rearrangement joins TRBV19 to TRBJ1-1; 7 bases align to TRBD1. CDR3 length: 14 residues. Germline V lookup: CDR1 LNHDA, CDR2 SQIVND (reference sequence). V trimming: 9 bases; J trimming: 0 bases; junction bases outside the gene matches: 7.

With respect to this clone: Additional DNA sequences in this sample encode the identical CDR3. This chain connects TRBV18 to TRBJ1-4; D is uncertain. This CDR3 spans 16 amino acids. Germline CDR1 reads KGHSH; CDR2 reads LQKENI. Deletions cut 3 bases from V and 0 bases from J, with 11 bases between. The CDR3: CASSPRQPATNEKLFF. The CDR3 DNA is TGTGCCAGCTCACCGAGGCAGCCTGCAACTAATGAAAAACTGTTTTTT.

The DNA for the CDR3 is TGTGCCAGCAGTGAAGAAGGGACTTATGGCAATGAGCAGTTCTTC. It encodes CASSEEGTYGNEQFF. The V gene is TRBV25-1, the J gene TRBJ2-1; maybe TRBD2 (6 bases). V lost 2 bases, J lost 6 bases, and 14 bases lay in between. Germline V gene lookup returns CDR1 MGHDK and CDR2 SYGVNS. The CDR3 is 15 residues long.

The V call is TRBV11-2, the J call TRBJ2-7; the D is unclear. The V gene's germline CDR1 is SGHAT and CDR2 FQNNGV. The CDR3 spans 15 residues. Deletions cut 1 base from V and 2 bases from J, with 12 bases between. CDR3 in amino acids: CASSLGGGKTYEQYF. In nucleotides, the CDR3 is TGTGCCAGCAGCTTAGGCGGCGGAAAAACCTACGAGCAGTACTTC.

This rearrangement joins TRBV7-9 to TRBJ1-1; the match to TRBD1 covers 7 bases. V dropped 6 bases and J dropped 3; count of bases not matched to a gene: 13. Per germline, CDR1 SEHNR and CDR2 FQNEAQ (reference sequence). The CDR3 has 16 residues. CDR3 region: CASSSRGRGFDTEAFF. The CDR3 bases are TGTGCCAGCAGTTCGAGGGGGCGCGGATTTGACACTGAAGCTTTCTTT.

The rearrangement joins TRBV7-6 to TRBJ1-4, with D uncertain. From germline, CDR1 is SGHVS and CDR2 FNYEAQ. V lost 1 base to trimming and J lost 8 bases, with 8 bases between them. This CDR3 has 13 amino acids. The CDR3 coding sequence is TGTGCCAGCAGCTTAGATATTAAGGAAAAACTGTTTTTT. Encoded protein: CASSLDIKEKLFF.

The rearrangement joins TRBV28 to TRBJ1-3; no clear D gene. This CDR3 contains 15 residues. The germline V gene encodes CDR1 MDHEN and CDR2 SYDVKM. V lost 8 bases, J lost 0 bases, and 14 bases lay in between. CDR3 region: CASALPGNSGNTIYF. As DNA, the CDR3 is TGTGCCAGCGCCCTTCCGGGTAACTCTGGAAACACCATATATTTT.

V usage is TRBV15 and J usage is TRBJ2-2; the D gene is possibly TRBD2 (6 bases). CDR1 LNHNV and CDR2 YYDKDF come from the germline V gene (reference sequence). The CDR3 is made up of 14 amino acids. V was cut by 6 bases and J by 6 bases, with 14 bases left in between. CDR3 nucleotide sequence: TGTGCCACCAGTAGCGGACCCTCTCCCGGGGAGCTGTTTTTT. It yields the protein CATSSGPSPGELFF.

V gene TRBV5-6 combines with J gene TRBJ1-5; 10 bases line up with TRBD1. V trimming: 4 bases; J trimming: 6 bases; junction bases outside the gene matches: 10. Germline values: CDR1 SGHDT, CDR2 YYEEEE. There are 16 residues in the CDR3. CDR3 region: CASSRRTGGISQPQHF. The CDR3 nucleotides read TGTGCCAGCAGCCGCAGGACAGGGGGGATCAGTCAGCCCCAGCATTTT.

Written as DNA, the CDR3 is TGTGCCAGTAGTATAGGTCGGACCTCTTGGGAGACCCAGTACTTC. Translating it yields CASSIGRTSWETQYF. V usage is TRBV19 and J usage is TRBJ2-5; D ambiguous. CDR1 and CDR2 (germline): LNHDA, SQIVND (reference sequence). The CDR3 has 15 residues. With 1 base removed from V and 5 bases from J, the gap between germline ends came to 14 bases.

The DNA of the CDR3 is TGTGCCAGTAACTGGGACAGGGGGACTGAAGCTTTCTTT. Amino acids: CASNWDRGTEAFF. This sequence joins TRBV19 and TRBJ1-1; 11 nucleotides line up with TRBD1. The CDR3 totals 13 residues. The germline V gene has CDR1 LNHDA and CDR2 SQIVND (reference sequence). Trimming took 7 bases from V and 5 from J; bases not matched to a gene: 3.